This entry lists 19 T cell receptor beta chains sequenced from one sample in a study of identical twins. TCRdb recomputed calls from the 5' RACE reads with MiXCR, one row per CDR3 protein. The sample gives approximately 220,000 distinct CDR3 sequences, 7.5% of which show up once; less than 2% is in the top ten. These data also featured in a second study, about yellow fever vaccine responses in identical twins.

The source material was memory (CD45RO+) T cells sorted from blood. Receptors were obtained from a young woman in good health.

The J gene is TRBJ2-2, the V gene TRBV28; D is uncertain. This CDR3 region has 15 residues. Trimming shortened V by 9 bases and J by 3 bases, and 17 bases separated the two germline ends. Germline V lookup: CDR1 MDHEN, CDR2 SYDVKM. The DNA for the CDR3 is TGTGCCAGTCACCGACCAGTCGGCGACACCGGGGAGCTGTTTTTT. Translation: CASHRPVGDTGELFF.

V is TRBV15 and J is TRBJ2-3; no reliable D call. The CDR3 runs 13 residues. Germline V lookup: CDR1 LNHNV, CDR2 YYDKDF (reference sequence). Trimming pared 6 bases from V and 4 bases from J, leaving 11 bases between. CDR3 sequence reads: CATRGVVADTQYF. The CDR3 nucleotides are TGTGCCACCAGAGGAGTAGTGGCAGATACGCAGTATTTT.

This clonotype appeared many times. The chain employs TRBV12-3 or TRBV12-4 and TRBJ1-1, with TRBD1 as a possible D gene (5 bases). This CDR3 is 13 amino acids long. Deletions cut 6 bases from V and 2 bases from J, with 10 bases between. The CDR3 DNA is TGTGCCAGCAGGCTTGACAGAAACACTGAAGCTTTCTTT. Amino acids: CASRLDRNTEAFF.

The CDR3 loop is CTFRAGTSGGANWNEQFF. The CDR3 DNA sequence: TGTACCTTCAGAGCCGGGACTAGCGGGGGGGCAAACTGGAATGAGCAGTTCTTC. The J gene is TRBJ2-1, the V gene TRBV3-1; 16 bases fit TRBD2. In germline, CDR1 is LGHDT, CDR2 YNNKEL (reference sequence). The CDR3 is 18 amino acids.

This clonotype was counted at least ten times. The CDR3 is CASLFAEGEQYF. Here the CDR3 DNA reads TGTGCCAGCCTATTTGCTGAGGGGGAGCAGTACTTC. The chain is built from TRBV5-6 and TRBJ2-7, with D perhaps TRBD1 or TRBD2 (5 bases each). The CDR3 sequence is 12 residues long. Between the trimmed V and J ends, which lost 7 bases and 7 bases, there was a span of 15 bases. From germline, CDR1 is SGHDT and CDR2 YYEEEE.

The table lists this clonotype with many counts. The rearrangement joins TRBV12-3 or TRBV12-4 to TRBJ2-3, with D possibly TRBD1 on 7 matching bases. This CDR3 contains 14 residues. The ends were cut back, 8 bases at V and 0 bases at J, with 12 bases in the middle. The CDR3 here is CASVQGGSTDTQYF. The CDR3 coding sequence is TGTGCCAGCGTCCAGGGGGGAAGCACAGATACGCAGTATTTT.

This clonotype was seen only a few times. The chain carries TRBV7-6 and TRBJ2-3, with 12 bases matching TRBD2. There are 20 residues in the CDR3. J lost 1 base, V lost 8 bases, and 19 bases had no gene match. From germline, CDR1 is SGHVS and CDR2 FNYEAQ. Here the CDR3 reads CASSPGLAGPNLKGTDTQYF. Written as DNA, the CDR3 is TGTGCCAGCTCCCCGGGACTAGCGGGTCCAAACCTTAAGGGCACAGATACGCAGTATTTT. The complete variable domain, with remaining parts taken from reference TRBV7-6 and TRBJ2-3, reads GAGVSQSPRYKVTKRGQDVALRCDPISGHVSLYWYRQALGQGPEFLTYFNYEAQQDKSGLPNDRFSAERPEGSISTLTIQRTEQRDSAMYRCASSPGLAGPNLKGTDTQYFGPGTRLTVL.

The chain uses TRBV7-3 and TRBJ2-3; TRBD2 matches 7 bases. With V trimmed by 8 bases and J by 10 bases, 9 bases remained unmatched. CDR3 length equals 12 residues. The germline gives CDR1 SGHTA, CDR2 FQGTGA. The CDR3 region has the DNA TGTGCCAGCGGATACATGGGGGGGGCGCAGTATTTT. Protein product: CASGYMGGAQYF.

V gene TRBV7-2 combines with J gene TRBJ2-5; 7 bases are shared with TRBD1. CDR3 length: 15 residues. Germline CDR1 SGHTA, CDR2 FQGNSA. Trimming took 5 bases from V and 6 from J; bases not matched to a gene: 12. The CDR3 spells CASSKRTGGDQTQYF. DNA for the CDR3: TGTGCCAGCAGCAAACGGACAGGAGGCGACCAGACCCAGTACTTC.

The rearrangement links TRBV7-2 to TRBJ2-2, with D perhaps TRBD1 (7 bases). V was trimmed by 3 bases and J by 6 bases, leaving 14 bases between them. CDR1 is SGHTA, CDR2 FQGNSA, per germline. The CDR3 length is 15 residues. As DNA, the CDR3 is TGTGCCAGCAGCTTCTCCAGGGGGGCGTCCGGGGAGCTGTTTTTT. Residues: CASSFSRGASGELFF. Full variable domain (rest looked up from reference TRBV7-2 and TRBJ2-2): GAGVSQSPSNKVTEKGKDVELRCDPISGHTALYWYRQSLGQGLEFLIYFQGNSAPDKSGLPSDRFSAERTGGSVSTLTIQRTQQEDSAVYLCASSFSRGASGELFFGEGSRLTVL.

The chain joins TRBV11-3 to TRBJ2-2; D might be TRBD1 or TRBD2, each matching 6 bases. From germline, CDR1 is SGHNT and CDR2 YENEEA. V shed 5 bases and J shed 3 bases, with 13 bases lying between them. CDR3 length equals 15 residues. The CDR3 sequence: CASSAGGRDTGELFF. CDR3 DNA sequence: TGTGCCAGCAGCGCTGGGGGGCGCGACACCGGGGAGCTGTTTTTT.

In its sample, this clonotype was seen a few times. V gene TRBV20-1 combines with J gene TRBJ2-1; D gene uncertain. The CDR3 contains 16 residues. CDR1 DFQATT and CDR2 SNEGSKA come from the germline V gene (reference sequence). Trimming cost V 0 bases and J 1 base, with 13 bases left between them. CDR3: CSARERRPRSYNEQFF. The CDR3 DNA reads as TGCAGTGCTAGAGAGCGACGGCCCAGATCCTACAATGAGCAGTTCTTC.

In its sample, this clonotype was seen once. Just one base apart from a much larger clone, this may be a read error. This rearrangement joins TRBV29-1 to TRBJ2-5; D unclear. The CDR3 totals 13 residues. V lost 3 bases, J lost 2 bases, and 10 bases lay in between. The germline V gene has CDR1 SQVTM and CDR2 ANQGSEA. CDR3 sequence (DNA): TGCAGCGTTGATGGTCCCAAGCAAGAGACCCAGTACTTC. This codes for CSVDGPKQETQYF.

This clonotype was recorded many times. The chain is built from TRBV29-1 and TRBJ2-7, with TRBD2 matching over 8 bases. The V gene's germline CDR1 is SQVTM and CDR2 ANQGSEA. With V trimmed by 4 bases and J by 0 bases, 8 bases remained unmatched. The CDR3 is 15 residues long. In DNA form, the CDR3 reads TGCAGCGTTGTTTTATCGCGGGGGGCCTCCTACGAGCAGTACTTC. Translation: CSVVLSRGASYEQYF.

This chain uses TRBV20-1 with TRBJ1-6; D is ambiguous. CDR1 is DFQATT and CDR2 is SNEGSKA in the germline V gene (reference sequence). The ends were cut back, 6 bases at V and 5 bases at J, with 14 bases in the middle. This CDR3 is 14 amino acids long. This CDR3 is CSATGGINNSPLHF. The CDR3 DNA reads TGCAGTGCCACCGGCGGGATCAATAATTCACCCCTCCACTTT.

This clonotype showed up just a few times. V usage is TRBV11-2 and J usage is TRBJ2-7; D tentatively reads TRBD1 or TRBD2 (5 bases each). CDR3 size: 13 residues. Germline CDR1 is SGHAT and CDR2 is FQNNGV. Trimming shortened V by 5 bases and J by 4 bases, and 12 bases separated the two germline ends. CDR3 sequence reads: CASSRDGRYEQYF. The DNA for the CDR3 is TGTGCCAGCAGCAGGGACGGCAGGTACGAGCAGTACTTC.

There are many counts of this clonotype. The gene calls are TRBV28 and TRBJ2-1, with TRBD2 identical over 12 bases. The V gene's germline CDR1 is MDHEN and CDR2 SYDVKM. V was clipped by 6 bases and J by 10 bases; unmatched bases: 25. CDR3 length equals 20 residues. The DNA for the CDR3 is TGTGCCAGCAGCTCCTTCTCGGCTAGCGGGAGGGGCGGATCGTTAGGAGAGCAGTTCTTC. This encodes CASSSFSASGRGGSLGEQFF.

This clonotype was seen ten or more times. CDR3 residues: CASSNQGFAQPQHF. CDR3 nucleotide sequence: TGTGCCAGCAGTAACCAGGGGTTTGCTCAGCCCCAGCATTTT. The J gene is TRBJ1-5, the V gene TRBV12-3 or TRBV12-4; perhaps TRBD1 as D (6 bases). This CDR3 contains 14 residues. V lost 5 bases and J 6 bases, leaving 14 bases between the germline ends.

The table lists this clonotype with many counts. CDR3 sequence (DNA): TGTGCCATCAGTGAGGGACTAGCGGGAGTAGGTGAGCAGTTCTTC. It yields the protein CAISEGLAGVGEQFF. V gene TRBV10-3 combines with J gene TRBJ2-1, with 13 bases matching TRBD2. The CDR3 is 15 amino acids. Germline V CDR1 and CDR2: ENHRY, SYGVKD. The J segment lost 9 bases and the V segment lost 2 bases, leaving 4 bases of the junction unmatched.